This entry describes one TCR beta chain. The CDR3 sequence is 14 residues long. V lost 2 bases and J 3 bases, leaving 11 bases between the germline ends. The germline V gene encodes CDR1 LNHDA and CDR2 SQIVND (reference sequence). The sample comes from a study of T cell responses to AZD1222 COVID-19 vaccine. Clones were read by immunoSEQ multiplex PCR, and TCRdb kept only the in-frame ones, dropping some. The repertoire holds 140,000 or so clones, around 84% seen once, with about 4.9% in the top ten. The clonotype originates from an adult who received the AZD1222 COVID-19 vaccine. The starting material was peripheral blood, obtained 28 days after the second AZD1222 dose. This chain uses TRBV19 with TRBJ2-7, with D perhaps matching TRBD2 (5 bases). Here the CDR3 DNA reads TGTGCCAGTAGTATAAGACCTCGGGACTACGAGCAGTACTTC. It translates to CASSIRPRDYEQYF.